The clone carrying this T cell receptor beta chain appeared a few times. As yet, its antigen is unknown. CDR1 and CDR2 (germline): MGHRA, YSYEKL. This CDR3 contains 17 residues. With 2 bases removed from V and 1 base from J, the gap between germline ends came to 17 bases. The data were produced by immunoSEQ multiplex PCR, yet TCRdb's version contains in-frame clones alone and is incomplete. The sample carries 130,000 or so clones, approximately 92% recorded once. This entry belongs to a study of T cell responses to AZD1222 COVID-19 vaccine. Study-level results: Donors in the cohort were predominantly white British and more often female, and clonal diversity was possibly underestimated.

The source of this sequence is an adult in good health. The specimen comprised peripheral blood, sampled on day 0 of AZD1222 vaccination. The gene calls are TRBV4-1 and TRBJ1-1, with D unresolved. The CDR3, as DNA: TGCGCCAGCAGCCAACCGGTAGTGGGATGGGGGAACACTGAAGCTTTCTTT. It codes for CASSQPVVGWGNTEAFF.